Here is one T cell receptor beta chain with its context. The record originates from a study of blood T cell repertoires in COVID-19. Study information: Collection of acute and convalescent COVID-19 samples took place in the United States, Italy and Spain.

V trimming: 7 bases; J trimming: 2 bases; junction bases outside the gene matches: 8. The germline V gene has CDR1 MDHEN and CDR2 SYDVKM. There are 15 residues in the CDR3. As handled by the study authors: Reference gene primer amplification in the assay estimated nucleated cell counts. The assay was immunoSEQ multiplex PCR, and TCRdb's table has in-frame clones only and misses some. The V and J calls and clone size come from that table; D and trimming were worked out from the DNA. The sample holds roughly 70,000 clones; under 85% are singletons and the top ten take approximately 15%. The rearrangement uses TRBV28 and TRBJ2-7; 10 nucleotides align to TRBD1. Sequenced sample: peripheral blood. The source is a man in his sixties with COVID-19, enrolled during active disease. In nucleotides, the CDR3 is TGTGCCAGCAATGAGGGCGGGACAGGGGCCTACGAGCAGTACTTC. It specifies CASNEGGTGAYEQYF.